A single sample is the source of the 9 T cell receptor beta chains below, sequenced in a study of OX40 agonist ivuxolimab in advanced cancers. Produced via immunoSEQ multiplex PCR; TCRdb's table is partial and in-frame only. The table lists about 110,000 clones, more than 85% of them singletons. The input for sequencing was CD4+ or CD8+ T cells sorted from blood, taken in a trial of the OX40 agonist ivuxolimab. The receptors originated from an adult with an advanced solid tumor such as melanoma, head and neck, liver or kidney cancer.

CDR3: CASRWPREETQYF. CDR3 sequence (DNA): TGTGCCAGTAGATGGCCAAGAGAAGAGACCCAGTACTTC. This chain joins TRBV21-1 and TRBJ2-5. TRBV21-1 is a pseudogene. This CDR3 region has 13 residues.

The chain recombines TRBV18 with TRBJ1-2; D gene uncertain. Germline CDR1 KGHSH, CDR2 LQKENI. Trimming stripped 3 bases from V and 5 bases from J, with 10 bases between. The CDR3 has 13 residues. CDR3 nucleotide sequence: TGTGCCAGCTCACCTCAGGCGGAATATGGCTACACCTTC. It encodes CASSPQAEYGYTF.

The V gene is TRBV18, the J gene TRBJ1-4, with D perhaps TRBD1 (5 bases). Germline V gene lookup returns CDR1 KGHSH and CDR2 LQKENI. The V gene lost 1 base and the J gene lost 7 bases, with 7 bases spanning the gap. The CDR3 totals 13 residues. This chain's CDR3 is CASSPRRGEKLFF. For the CDR3, the DNA is TGTGCCAGCTCACCACGTAGGGGTGAAAAACTGTTTTTT.

V usage is TRBV27 and J usage is TRBJ1-1; 9 bases agree with TRBD1. Per the germline V gene, CDR1 is MNHEY and CDR2 is SMNVEV (reference sequence). The V gene end was trimmed by 6 bases and the J gene end by 6 bases; junction bases not matched to a gene: 11. The CDR3 extends over 15 amino acids. In nucleotides, the CDR3 is TGTGCCAGCAGCCTGGAGGGACAGGGAGTATCTGAAGCTTTCTTT. Its translation: CASSLEGQGVSEAFF.

The chain joins TRBV5-8 to TRBJ2-2; possibly TRBD1 or TRBD2 for D (5 bases each). Between the trimmed V and J ends, which lost 4 bases and 1 base, there was a span of 17 bases. Germline V gives CDR1 SGHTS, CDR2 YDEGEE. The CDR3 runs 17 residues. Here the CDR3 DNA reads TGTGCCAGCAGCCACCAGGGACCAAAATGGAACACCGGGGAGCTGTTTTTT. Its translation: CASSHQGPKWNTGELFF.

The chain couples TRBV19 to TRBJ1-4; TRBD1 is a possible D gene (6 bases). The V end lost 6 bases, the J end lost 2 bases, and 13 bases lay between the germline ends. The CDR3 consists of 15 residues. Per the germline V gene, CDR1 is LNHDA and CDR2 is SQIVND (reference sequence). CDR3 nucleotide sequence: TGTGCCAGTAGGGCTCGGACAGACACTAATGAAAAACTGTTTTTT. As protein: CASRARTDTNEKLFF.

Here the CDR3 reads CASNYSPNTGELFF. CDR3 DNA: TGTGCCAGCAATTACAGCCCGAACACCGGGGAGCTGTTTTTT. V and J are TRBV2 and TRBJ2-2; D is unresolved. The length of the CDR3 is 14 residues. The germline V and J ends were trimmed by 7 bases and 0 bases, with 9 bases remaining between them. The germline CDR1 and CDR2 sequences are SNHLY and FYNNEI.

The chain links TRBV6-5 to TRBJ1-5; 8 positions agree with TRBD1. CDR3 length: 14 amino acids. Germline V CDR1 and CDR2: MNHEY, SVGAGI. The trim removed 7 bases at V and 5 bases at J, leaving 7 bases unmatched. CDR3 in amino acids: CASTPGGLDQPQHF. The CDR3 DNA follows: TGTGCCAGCACCCCAGGGGGCTTGGATCAGCCCCAGCATTTT.

This chain joins TRBV6-1 and TRBJ2-1; D perhaps matches TRBD1 (5 bases). CDR1 is MNHNS and CDR2 is SASEGT in the germline V gene. The CDR3 sequence is 18 residues long. V gave up 1 base and J gave up 7 bases, with 23 bases separating them. The CDR3 region is CASSEGPPGFRNRNEQFF. The CDR3 region has the DNA TGTGCCAGCAGTGAAGGCCCCCCAGGGTTCAGAAATAGAAATGAGCAGTTCTTC.